The source of this T cell receptor beta chain is a study of blood T cell repertoires in COVID-19. Study as a whole: The analysed material was cDNA or gDNA that came from T cells, B-cell-depleted T cells, or PBMCs.

Original handling: Amplification with reference gene primers provided the estimates of nucleated cell counts. Assay: immunoSEQ multiplex PCR; the TCRdb copy retains only in-frame clones and omits some. V and J calls and clone size follow that table, whereas D and trimming were derived from the DNA. In the table there are a few hundred thousand clones, around 91% of which are singletons. This CDR3 has 13 amino acids. Germline CDR1 and CDR2: MNHEY and SMNVEV (reference sequence). Trimming pared 10 bases from V and 2 bases from J, leaving 14 bases between. The TCR sequence derives from a woman aged 40 to 50 with COVID-19, enrolled during active disease. The sequenced material came from peripheral blood. This chain connects TRBV27 to TRBJ2-5; weak D call: TRBD2 (6 bases). CDR3 coding DNA: TGTGCCAACAAAGAGACTAGACAAGAGACCCAGTACTTC. Translated, it gives CANKETRQETQYF.